These 23 T cell receptor beta chains came from one sample sequenced in a study of T cell responses to AZD1222 COVID-19 vaccine (TCRdb year 2021). The method was the immunoSEQ multiplex PCR assay. TCRdb took over this immuneACCESS table, retaining in-frame rearrangements with V and J assigned. Such tables are incomplete; in checked studies, under half of the missing clones stem from an unresolved V gene, and the remainder is unexplained. This sample has some 110,000 clones in its table, and around 83% of those were observed once. The ten largest clones represent about 4.3% of the sample. This specimen's time point label, interpreted: about 28 days (+/-7) after the second vaccine dose. This specimen was peripheral blood, taken 28 days after the second AZD1222 dose. The receptors originated from an adult who received the AZD1222 COVID-19 vaccine.

This sequence joins TRBV14 and TRBJ2-7; no firm D call. The length of the CDR3 is 16 residues. V lost 4 bases, J lost 1 base, and 17 bases lay in between. CDR1 is SGHDN, CDR2 FVKESK, per germline. CDR3 nucleotides: TGTGCCAGCAGCCTCTATGCCGGCAGCCTTTCCTACGAGCAGTACTTC. It yields the protein CASSLYAGSLSYEQYF.

This clone was observed a handful of times. Within the sample, other DNA sequences also encode this same CDR3. The J gene is TRBJ1-5, the V gene TRBV15, with D perhaps matching TRBD1 (6 bases). This CDR3 has 14 amino acids. Germline V lookup: CDR1 LNHNV, CDR2 YYDKDF (reference sequence). V lost 6 bases and J 6 bases, leaving 15 bases between the germline ends. CDR3 sequence reads: CATRGGGAGQPQHF. Here the CDR3 DNA reads TGTGCCACCAGAGGGGGGGGCGCGGGTCAGCCCCAGCATTTT.

The chain recombines TRBV5-8 with TRBJ2-5; D gene ambiguous. This CDR3 spans 14 amino acids. The germline gives CDR1 SGHTS, CDR2 YDEGEE. V was shortened by 1 base and J by 5 bases, with 12 bases between the two germline ends. The CDR3 reads CASSLYQVQETQYF. In nucleotides, the CDR3 is TGTGCCAGCAGCTTGTACCAGGTTCAGGAGACCCAGTACTTC.

V and J are TRBV4-3 and TRBJ1-2, with unresolved D. CDR1 and CDR2 from the germline V gene are LGHNA and YSLEER. This CDR3 is built from 15 residues. Trimming removed 0 bases from V and 2 bases from J, with 10 bases in between. The CDR3 protein is CASSQELRLNYGYTF. The CDR3 region has the DNA TGCGCCAGCAGCCAAGAGCTCAGACTAAACTATGGCTACACCTTC.

The rearrangement uses TRBV4-1 and TRBJ1-6, with 9 bases fitting TRBD1. The CDR3 runs 15 residues. CDR1 MGHRA and CDR2 YSYEKL come from the germline V gene. V was pared by 3 bases and J by 9 bases, with 6 bases of the junction left unmatched. CDR3 in amino acids: CASSQDRGMVSPLHF. DNA for the CDR3: TGCGCCAGCAGCCAGGACAGGGGAATGGTTTCACCCCTCCACTTT.

The rearrangement joins TRBV6-1 to TRBJ1-4; tentatively, D is TRBD1 (5 bases). The CDR3 is 15 amino acids. Germline CDR1 reads MNHNS; CDR2 reads SASEGT. Trimming stripped 2 bases from V and 8 bases from J, with 15 bases between. CDR3 amino acids: CASSESLVTVEKLFF. In DNA form, the CDR3 reads TGTGCCAGCAGTGAAAGTTTGGTGACAGTCGAAAAACTGTTTTTT.

V is TRBV4-1 and J is TRBJ1-5; D might be TRBD1 (6 bases). V shed 3 bases and J shed 3 bases, with 18 bases lying between them. The CDR3 consists of 17 residues. Germline CDR1 and CDR2: MGHRA and YSYEKL. The CDR3 protein is CASSHPGASGDNQPQHF. The CDR3 coding sequence is TGCGCCAGCAGCCACCCAGGGGCCAGCGGTGACAATCAGCCCCAGCATTTT.

To note about this clone: The germline gene is not matched at one end of the junction; a read error may be the cause. J is TRBJ2-1 and V is TRBV3-1 (or the pseudogene TRBV3-2), with 7 bases identical to TRBD1. The CDR3 is 15 amino acids. Germline CDR1 LGHDT, CDR2 YNNKEL (reference sequence). As DNA, the CDR3 is TGTGCCAGCGGCCAGGGGGTGAGCTCCTACAATGAGCAGTTCTTC. This translates into CASGQGVSSYNEQFF.

The chain links TRBV7-8 to TRBJ2-5; no reliable D call. From germline, CDR1 is SGHVS and CDR2 FQNEAQ. Trimming took 1 base from V and 5 from J, leaving 5 bases between them. This CDR3 region has 12 residues. CDR3 amino acids: CASSLVAETQYF. In nucleotides, the CDR3 is TGTGCCAGCAGCTTAGTCGCGGAGACCCAGTACTTC.

This clone was found many times. The V call is TRBV2, the J call TRBJ1-5; 7 positions agree with TRBD1. Germline assignment: CDR1 SNHLY and CDR2 FYNNEI. The CDR3 runs to 15 residues. V dropped 7 bases and J dropped 2; count of bases not matched to a gene: 8. CDR3: CASTRGQIGNQPQHF. The DNA of the CDR3 is TGTGCCAGCACCCGGGGACAGATCGGCAATCAGCCCCAGCATTTT. Full variable domain (remainder filled in from reference TRBV2 and TRBJ1-5): EPEVTQTPSHQVTQMGQEVILRCVPISNHLYFYWYRQILGQKVEFLVSFYNNEISEKSEIFDDQFSVERPDGSNFTLKIRSTKLEDSAMYFCASTRGQIGNQPQHFGDGTRLSIL.

The rearrangement links TRBV24-1 to TRBJ2-2; tentatively, D is TRBD1 (5 bases). V lost 2 bases to trimming and J lost 4 bases, with 7 bases between them. Germline CDR1 reads KGHDR; CDR2 reads SFDVKD. The CDR3 extends over 14 amino acids. As DNA, the CDR3 is TGTGCCACCAGTGATTCAGGGTTCACCGGGGAGCTGTTTTTT. Its protein product is CATSDSGFTGELFF.

V is TRBV2 and J is TRBJ2-1; the D is unclear. In germline, CDR1 is SNHLY, CDR2 FYNNEI. There are 12 residues in the CDR3. V lost 4 bases to trimming and J lost 7 bases, with 8 bases between them. The CDR3 here is CASSGAPNEQFF. The CDR3 bases are TGTGCCAGCAGTGGTGCCCCTAATGAGCAGTTCTTC.

The V and J genes are TRBV5-5 and TRBJ2-7, with 7 bases aligning to TRBD2. V was pared by 8 bases and J by 0 bases, with 14 bases of the junction left unmatched. The CDR3 sequence is 16 residues long. Germline values: CDR1 SGHKS, CDR2 YYEKEE (reference sequence). Here the CDR3 DNA reads TGTGCCAGTGAAAATAGGTGGCGGGAGAGCTCCTACGAGCAGTACTTC. This codes for CASENRWRESSYEQYF.

The rearrangement uses TRBV7-9 and TRBJ2-7; D is perhaps TRBD1 (6 bases). V was trimmed by 5 bases and J by 8 bases, leaving 19 bases between them. Per the germline V gene, CDR1 is SEHNR and CDR2 is FQNEAQ (reference sequence). This CDR3 has 14 amino acids. The CDR3 DNA follows: TGTGCCAGCAGCCCCAGGGGCCCCGAATTCCAGCAGTACTTC. It yields the protein CASSPRGPEFQQYF.

The chain links TRBV19 to TRBJ1-3, with 7 bases matching TRBD1. The CDR3 is 17 amino acids. The trim removed 5 bases at V and 1 base at J, leaving 11 bases unmatched. Germline CDR1 reads LNHDA; CDR2 reads SQIVND (reference sequence). Written as DNA, the CDR3 is TGTGCCAGTAGTCTGCGACAGGGCTCCCGATCTGGAAACACCATATATTTT. Its protein is CASSLRQGSRSGNTIYF.

This chain links TRBV5-1 with TRBJ1-6; D may be TRBD1 (5 bases). Germline V gives CDR1 SGHRS, CDR2 YFSETQ. Trimming took 5 bases from V and 7 from J, leaving 22 bases between them. The CDR3 runs 17 residues. The chain's CDR3 is CASRSSWPPGTNSPLHF. As DNA, the CDR3 is TGCGCCAGCAGGAGCAGTTGGCCTCCGGGGACCAATTCACCCCTCCACTTT.

CDR3 DNA sequence: TGCGCCAGCAGCTTGGCATGGGGGCAGGGGGCGGTGTACACAGATACGCAGTATTTT. It codes for CASSLAWGQGAVYTDTQYF. The chain uses TRBV5-1 and TRBJ2-3, with TRBD1 identical over 8 bases. Trimming cost V 0 bases and J 2 bases; bases outside gene matches: 14. The CDR3 length is 19 residues. Per germline, CDR1 SGHRS and CDR2 YFSETQ.

The V and J genes are TRBV12-5 and TRBJ1-1; D is unresolved. The germline CDR1 and CDR2 sequences are LGHNT and FRNRAP. Between the trimmed V and J ends, which lost 2 bases and 5 bases, there was a span of 9 bases. This CDR3 region has 13 residues. The DNA of the CDR3 is TGTGCTAGTGGTTTGATTCCCCTAACTGAAGCTTTCTTT. Translation gives CASGLIPLTEAFF.

The chain couples TRBV6-5 to TRBJ1-2; TRBD1 agrees at 7 bases. V lost 5 bases and J lost 0; bases outside the gene matches: 6. The germline V gene has CDR1 MNHEY and CDR2 SVGAGI. The CDR3 is made up of 15 amino acids. As DNA, the CDR3 is TGTGCCAGCAGTACCGGGACAGATACTAACTATGGCTACACCTTC. Amino acids: CASSTGTDTNYGYTF.

V gene TRBV7-2 combines with J gene TRBJ1-3; D gene uncertain. The germline V gene encodes CDR1 SGHTA and CDR2 FQGNSA. CDR3 length: 15 residues. V gave up 3 bases and J gave up 2 bases, with 11 bases separating them. CDR3 coding DNA: TGTGCCAGCAGCTTTACCAGGACGCCTGGAAACACCATATATTTT. Amino acid sequence: CASSFTRTPGNTIYF.

V gene TRBV28 combines with J gene TRBJ1-3; tentatively, D is TRBD1 (5 bases). The V and J ends lost 5 bases and 1 base respectively, with 12 bases between them. This CDR3 spans 15 amino acids. Germline V gene sequence: CDR1 MDHEN, CDR2 SYDVKM. The CDR3 reads CASSPHRLSGNTIYF. For the CDR3, the DNA is TGTGCCAGCAGTCCTCACAGGTTATCTGGAAACACCATATATTTT.

The gene calls are TRBV7-9 and TRBJ2-7, with D perhaps matching TRBD2 (7 bases). Trimming stripped 5 bases from V and 4 bases from J, with 21 bases between. The CDR3 has 16 residues. Per the germline V gene, CDR1 is SEHNR and CDR2 is FQNEAQ (reference sequence). CDR3 coding DNA: TGTGCCAGCAGCACCCCTGGGGGGGCCGATCCGTACGAGCAGTACTTC. As protein: CASSTPGGADPYEQYF.

The table lists this clone with a count of one. The chain joins TRBV5-6 to TRBJ2-6; 7 bases fit TRBD2. CDR3 length: 15 residues. V lost 4 bases and J lost 2; bases outside the gene matches: 3. The germline gives CDR1 SGHDT, CDR2 YYEEEE. CDR3 in DNA: TGTGCCAGCAGCCCAGGGAGGGCTGGGGCCAACGTCCTGACTTTC. This sequence encodes CASSPGRAGANVLTF.